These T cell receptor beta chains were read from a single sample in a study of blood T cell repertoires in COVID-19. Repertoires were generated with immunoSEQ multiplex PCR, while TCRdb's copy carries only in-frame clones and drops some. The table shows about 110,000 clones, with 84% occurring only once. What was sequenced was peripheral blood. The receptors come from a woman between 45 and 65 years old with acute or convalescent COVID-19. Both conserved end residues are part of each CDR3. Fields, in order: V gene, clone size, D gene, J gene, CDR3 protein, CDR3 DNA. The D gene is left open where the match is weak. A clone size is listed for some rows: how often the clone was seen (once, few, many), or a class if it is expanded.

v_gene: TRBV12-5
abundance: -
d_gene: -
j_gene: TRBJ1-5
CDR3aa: CASGLESQPQHF
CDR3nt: TGTGCTAGTGGTCTCGAGAGTCAGCCCCAGCATTTT

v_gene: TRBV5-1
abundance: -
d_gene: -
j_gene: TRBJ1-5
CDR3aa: CASSLNFGQPQHF
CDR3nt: TGCGCCAGCAGCTTAAATTTCGGTCAGCCCCAGCATTTT

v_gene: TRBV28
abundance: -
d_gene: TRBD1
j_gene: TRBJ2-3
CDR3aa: CASSRTGLYTDTQYF
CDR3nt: TGTGCCAGCAGTCGGACAGGGCTATACACAGATACGCAGTATTTT

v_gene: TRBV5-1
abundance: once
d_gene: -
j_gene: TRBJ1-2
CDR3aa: CASSFGSGQNYGYTF
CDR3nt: TGCGCCAGCAGCTTTGGGTCCGGACAGAACTATGGCTACACCTTC

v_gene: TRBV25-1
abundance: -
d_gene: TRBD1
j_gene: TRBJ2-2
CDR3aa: CASSVGTGIPGELFF
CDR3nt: TGTGCCAGCAGTGTAGGGACAGGGATCCCCGGGGAGCTGTTTTTT

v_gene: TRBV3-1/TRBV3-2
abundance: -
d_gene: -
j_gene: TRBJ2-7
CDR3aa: CASSQDQGRAYEQYF
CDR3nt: TGTGCCAGCAGCCAAGATCAGGGTCGGGCCTACGAGCAGTACTTC

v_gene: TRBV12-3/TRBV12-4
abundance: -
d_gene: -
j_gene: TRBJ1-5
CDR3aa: CASRQDSNQPQHF
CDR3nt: TGTGCCAGCAGACAAGATAGCAATCAGCCCCAGCATTTT

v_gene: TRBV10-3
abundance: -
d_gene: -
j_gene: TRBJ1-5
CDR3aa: CAISDRYQPQHF
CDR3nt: TGTGCCATCAGTGACCGGTATCAGCCCCAGCATTTT

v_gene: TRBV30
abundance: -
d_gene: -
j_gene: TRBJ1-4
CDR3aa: CAWSRTSSATNEKLFF
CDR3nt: TGTGCCTGGAGTCGGACTTCGTCTGCAACTAATGAAAAACTGTTTTTT

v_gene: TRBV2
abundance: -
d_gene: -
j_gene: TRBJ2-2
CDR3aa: CASSLGLAGELFF
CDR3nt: TGTGCCAGCAGTTTGGGACTGGCCGGGGAGCTGTTTTTT

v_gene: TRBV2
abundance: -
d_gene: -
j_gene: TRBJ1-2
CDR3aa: CASSEAGNGYTF
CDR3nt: TGTGCCAGCAGTGAAGCGGGCAACGGCTACACCTTC

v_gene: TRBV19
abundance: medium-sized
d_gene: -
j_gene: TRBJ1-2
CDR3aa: CASRDSFGGYTF
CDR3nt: TGTGCCAGTAGGGACAGCTTTGGAGGCTACACCTTC

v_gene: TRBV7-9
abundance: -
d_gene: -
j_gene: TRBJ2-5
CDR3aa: CASSLVQGGETQYF
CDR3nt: TGTGCCAGCAGCTTAGTACAGGGTGGTGAGACCCAGTACTTC